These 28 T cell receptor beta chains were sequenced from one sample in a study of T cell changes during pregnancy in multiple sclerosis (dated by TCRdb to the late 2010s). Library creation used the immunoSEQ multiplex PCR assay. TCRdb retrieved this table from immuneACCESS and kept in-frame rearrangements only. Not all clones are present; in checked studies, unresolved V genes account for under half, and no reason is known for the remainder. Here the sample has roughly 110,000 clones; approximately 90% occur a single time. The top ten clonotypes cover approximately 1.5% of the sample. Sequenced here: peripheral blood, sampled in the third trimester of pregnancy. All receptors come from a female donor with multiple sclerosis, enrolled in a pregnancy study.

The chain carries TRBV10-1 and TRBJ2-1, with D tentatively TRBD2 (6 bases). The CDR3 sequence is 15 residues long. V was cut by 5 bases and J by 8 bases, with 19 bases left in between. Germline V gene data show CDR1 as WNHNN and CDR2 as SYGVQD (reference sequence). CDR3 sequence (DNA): TGCGCCAGCAGTCCCCCGGGGACTGGGGTCGATGAGCAGTTCTTC. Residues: CASSPPGTGVDEQFF.

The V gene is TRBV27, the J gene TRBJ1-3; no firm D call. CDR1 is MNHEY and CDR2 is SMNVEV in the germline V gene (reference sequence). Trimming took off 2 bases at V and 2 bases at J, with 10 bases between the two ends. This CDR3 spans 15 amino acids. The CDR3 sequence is CASSLAGPPGNTIYF. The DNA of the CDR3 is TGTGCCAGCAGTTTAGCTGGGCCCCCTGGAAACACCATATATTTT.

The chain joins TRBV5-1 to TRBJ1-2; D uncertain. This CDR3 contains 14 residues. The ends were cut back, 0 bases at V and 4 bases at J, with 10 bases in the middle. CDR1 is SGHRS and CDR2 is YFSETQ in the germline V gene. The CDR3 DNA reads TGCGCCAGCAGCTTGGGAGGCACCGCCTATGGCTACACCTTC. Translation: CASSLGGTAYGYTF.

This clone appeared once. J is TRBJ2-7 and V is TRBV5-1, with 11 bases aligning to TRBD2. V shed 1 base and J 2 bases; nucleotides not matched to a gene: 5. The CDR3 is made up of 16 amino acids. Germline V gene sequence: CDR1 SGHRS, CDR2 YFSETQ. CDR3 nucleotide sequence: TGCGCCAGCAGCTTGAGGACTAGCGGGCCCGCCTACGAGCAGTACTTC. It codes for CASSLRTSGPAYEQYF. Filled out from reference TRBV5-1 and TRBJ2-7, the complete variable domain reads KAGVTQTPRYLIKTRGQQVTLSCSPISGHRSVSWYQQTPGQGLQFLFEYFSETQRNKGNFPGRFSGRQFSNSRSEMNVSTLELGDSALYLCASSLRTSGPAYEQYFGPGTRLTVT.

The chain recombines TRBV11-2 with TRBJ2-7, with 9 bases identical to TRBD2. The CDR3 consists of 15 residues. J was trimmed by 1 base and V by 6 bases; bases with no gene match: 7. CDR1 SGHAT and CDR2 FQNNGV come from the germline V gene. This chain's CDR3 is CASRLTSGLSYEQYF. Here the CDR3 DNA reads TGTGCCAGCAGGCTGACTAGCGGACTGTCCTACGAGCAGTACTTC.

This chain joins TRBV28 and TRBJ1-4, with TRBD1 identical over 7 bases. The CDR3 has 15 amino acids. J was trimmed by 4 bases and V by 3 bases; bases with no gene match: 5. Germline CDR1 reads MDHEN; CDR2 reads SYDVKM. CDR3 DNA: TGTGCCAGCAGTTTTTCGGACAGGCTTAATGAAAAACTGTTTTTT. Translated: CASSFSDRLNEKLFF.

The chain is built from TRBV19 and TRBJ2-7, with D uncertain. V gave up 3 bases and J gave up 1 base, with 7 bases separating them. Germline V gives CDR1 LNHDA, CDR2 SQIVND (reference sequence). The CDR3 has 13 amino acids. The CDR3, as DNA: TGTGCCAGTAGTATCGACATATCCTACGAGCAGTACTTC. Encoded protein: CASSIDISYEQYF.

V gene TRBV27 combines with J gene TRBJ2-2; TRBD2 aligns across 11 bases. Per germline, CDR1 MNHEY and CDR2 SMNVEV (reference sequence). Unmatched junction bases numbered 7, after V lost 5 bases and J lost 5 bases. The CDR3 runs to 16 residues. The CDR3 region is CASSHRSSGGTGELFF. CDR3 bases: TGTGCCAGCAGTCATAGGTCTAGCGGGGGGACCGGGGAGCTGTTTTTT.

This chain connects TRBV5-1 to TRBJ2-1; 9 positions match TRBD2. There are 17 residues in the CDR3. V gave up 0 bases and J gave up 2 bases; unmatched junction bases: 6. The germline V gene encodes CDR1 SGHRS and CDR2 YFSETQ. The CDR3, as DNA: TGCGCCAGCAGCTTGGGTCTAGCGGGGAGTACCTACAATGAGCAGTTCTTC. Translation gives CASSLGLAGSTYNEQFF.

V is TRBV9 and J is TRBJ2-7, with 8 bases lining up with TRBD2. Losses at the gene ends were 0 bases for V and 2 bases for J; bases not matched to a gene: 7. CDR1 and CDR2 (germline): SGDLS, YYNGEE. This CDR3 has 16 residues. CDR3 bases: TGTGCCAGCAGCGTAGTATCCAGCGGGAGTACCTACGAGCAGTACTTC. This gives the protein CASSVVSSGSTYEQYF.

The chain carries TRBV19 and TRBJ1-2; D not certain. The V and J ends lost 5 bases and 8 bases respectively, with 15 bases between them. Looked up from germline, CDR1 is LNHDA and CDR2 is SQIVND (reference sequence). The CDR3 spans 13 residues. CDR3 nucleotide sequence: TGTGCCAGTAGTCCCTCCGCGGGGTGGGGCTACACCTTC. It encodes CASSPSAGWGYTF. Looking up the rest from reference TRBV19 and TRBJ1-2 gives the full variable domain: DGGITQSPKYLFRKEGQNVTLSCEQNLNHDAMYWYRQDPGQGLRLIYYSQIVNDFQKGDIAEGYSVSREKKESFPLTVTSAQKNPTAFYLCASSPSAGWGYTFGSGTRLTVV.

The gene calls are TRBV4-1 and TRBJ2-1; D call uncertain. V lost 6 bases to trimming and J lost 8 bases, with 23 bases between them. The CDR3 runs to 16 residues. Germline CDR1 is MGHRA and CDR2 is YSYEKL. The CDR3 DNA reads TGCGCCAGCAGTCTAGACCTCGGTGCGGTAGGCGATGAGCAGTTCTTC. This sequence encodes CASSLDLGAVGDEQFF.

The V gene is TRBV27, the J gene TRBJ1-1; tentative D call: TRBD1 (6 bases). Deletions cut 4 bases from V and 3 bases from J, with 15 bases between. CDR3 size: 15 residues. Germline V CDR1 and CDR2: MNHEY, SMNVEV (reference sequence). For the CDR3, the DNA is TGTGCCAGCAGTTCGATCGGGACACGCTACACTGAAGCTTTCTTT. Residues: CASSSIGTRYTEAFF.

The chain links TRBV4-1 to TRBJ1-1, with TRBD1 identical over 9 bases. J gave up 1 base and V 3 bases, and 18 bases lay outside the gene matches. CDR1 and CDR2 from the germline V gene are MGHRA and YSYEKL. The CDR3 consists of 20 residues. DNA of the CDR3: TGCGCCAGCAGCCAGGCCCGGGACAGGGCGGATCTCGGGACGAACACTGAAGCTTTCTTT. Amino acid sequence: CASSQARDRADLGTNTEAFF.

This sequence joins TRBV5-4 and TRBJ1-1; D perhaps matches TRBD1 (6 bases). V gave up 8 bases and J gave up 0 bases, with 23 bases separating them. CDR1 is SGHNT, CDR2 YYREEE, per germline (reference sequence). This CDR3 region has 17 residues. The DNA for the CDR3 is TGTGCCAGTCTACCCGAGGGGGGGTCAATTATGAACACTGAAGCTTTCTTT. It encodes CASLPEGGSIMNTEAFF.

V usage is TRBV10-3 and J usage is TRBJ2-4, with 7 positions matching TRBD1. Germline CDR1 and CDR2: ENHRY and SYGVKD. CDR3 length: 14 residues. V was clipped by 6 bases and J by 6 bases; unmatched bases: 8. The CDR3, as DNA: TGTGCCATCAGCGTAACAGGGGAAGGAAACATTCAGTACTTC. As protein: CAISVTGEGNIQYF.

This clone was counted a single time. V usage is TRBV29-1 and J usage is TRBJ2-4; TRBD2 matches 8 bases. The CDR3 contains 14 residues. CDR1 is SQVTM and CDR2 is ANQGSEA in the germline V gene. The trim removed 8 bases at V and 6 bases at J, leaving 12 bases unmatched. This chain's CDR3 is CSSVGGAWGNIQYF. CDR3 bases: TGCAGCTCCGTCGGGGGGGCCTGGGGAAACATTCAGTACTTC.

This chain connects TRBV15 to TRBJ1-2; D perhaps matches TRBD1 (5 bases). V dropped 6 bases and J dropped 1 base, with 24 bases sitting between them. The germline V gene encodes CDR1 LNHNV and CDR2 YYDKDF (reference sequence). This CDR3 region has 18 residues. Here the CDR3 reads CATRDEKTRGTLNYGYTF. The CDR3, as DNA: TGTGCCACCAGAGACGAGAAAACAAGGGGTACCCTTAACTATGGCTACACCTTC.

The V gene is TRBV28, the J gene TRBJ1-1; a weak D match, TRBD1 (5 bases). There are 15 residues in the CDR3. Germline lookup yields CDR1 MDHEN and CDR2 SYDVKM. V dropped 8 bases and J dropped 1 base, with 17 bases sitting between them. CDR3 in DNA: TGTGCCAGCCCGCCGACCGGGAGGGGGAACACTGAAGCTTTCTTT. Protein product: CASPPTGRGNTEAFF.

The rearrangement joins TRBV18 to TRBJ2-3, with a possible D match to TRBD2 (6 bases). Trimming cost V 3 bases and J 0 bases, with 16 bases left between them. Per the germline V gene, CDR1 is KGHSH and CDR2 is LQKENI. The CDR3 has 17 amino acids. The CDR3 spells CASSPTSGPTSTDTQYF. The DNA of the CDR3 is TGTGCCAGCTCACCGACAAGCGGGCCGACTAGCACAGATACGCAGTATTTT.

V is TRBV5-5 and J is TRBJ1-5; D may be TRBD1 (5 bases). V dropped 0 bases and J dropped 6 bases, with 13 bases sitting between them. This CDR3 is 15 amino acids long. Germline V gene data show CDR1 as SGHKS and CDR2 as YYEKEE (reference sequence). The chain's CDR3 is CASSLDGQGIQPQHF. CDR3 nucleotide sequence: TGTGCCAGCAGCTTGGATGGGCAGGGAATTCAGCCCCAGCATTTT.

The CDR3 coding sequence is TGTGCCAGTAGTATCCGGGAGGTGAACACTGAAGCTTTCTTT. Residues: CASSIREVNTEAFF. The V gene is TRBV19, the J gene TRBJ1-1; D remains unclear. The CDR3 is 14 amino acids. Trimming removed 3 bases at V and 0 bases at J, with 8 bases between. Germline V gene sequence: CDR1 LNHDA, CDR2 SQIVND (reference sequence).

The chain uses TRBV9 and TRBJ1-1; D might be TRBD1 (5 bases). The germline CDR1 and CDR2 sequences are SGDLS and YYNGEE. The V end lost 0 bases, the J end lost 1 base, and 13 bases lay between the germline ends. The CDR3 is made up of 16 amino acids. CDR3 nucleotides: TGTGCCAGCAGCGTAGATGGGGGAGGTGGGAACACTGAAGCTTTCTTT. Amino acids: CASSVDGGGGNTEAFF. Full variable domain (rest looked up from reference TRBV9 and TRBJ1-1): DSGVTQTPKHLITATGQRVTLRCSPRSGDLSVYWYQQSLDQGLQFLIQYYNGEERAKGNILERFSAQQFPDLHSELNLSSLELGDSALYFCASSVDGGGGNTEAFFGQGTRLTVV.

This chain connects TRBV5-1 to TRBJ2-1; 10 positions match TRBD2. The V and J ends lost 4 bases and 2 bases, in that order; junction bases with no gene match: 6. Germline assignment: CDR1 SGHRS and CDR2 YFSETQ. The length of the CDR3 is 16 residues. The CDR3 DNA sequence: TGCGCCAGCAGCATCTTAGCGGGGGGAGCCTACAATGAGCAGTTCTTC. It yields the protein CASSILAGGAYNEQFF.

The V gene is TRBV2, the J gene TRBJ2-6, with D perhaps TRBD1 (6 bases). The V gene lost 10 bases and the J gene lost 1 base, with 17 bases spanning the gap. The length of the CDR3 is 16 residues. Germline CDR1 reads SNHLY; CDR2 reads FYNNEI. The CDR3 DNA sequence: TGTGCCACATCGGACAGAGCTTTTTCTGGGGCCAACGTCCTGACTTTC. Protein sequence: CATSDRAFSGANVLTF.

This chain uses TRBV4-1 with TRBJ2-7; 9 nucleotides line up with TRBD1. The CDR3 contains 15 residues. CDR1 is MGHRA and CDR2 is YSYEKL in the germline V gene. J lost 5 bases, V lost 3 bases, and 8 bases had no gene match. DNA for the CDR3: TGCGCCAGCAGCCATTCCGGACAGGGGAGGCACGAGCAGTACTTC. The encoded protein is CASSHSGQGRHEQYF.

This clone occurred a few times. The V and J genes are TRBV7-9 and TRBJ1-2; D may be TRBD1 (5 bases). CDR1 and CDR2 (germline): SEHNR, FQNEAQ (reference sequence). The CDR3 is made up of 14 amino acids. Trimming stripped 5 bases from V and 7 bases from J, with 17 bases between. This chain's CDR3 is CASSPLGGSTGYTF. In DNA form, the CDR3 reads TGTGCCAGCAGCCCACTCGGGGGGTCCACTGGCTACACCTTC.

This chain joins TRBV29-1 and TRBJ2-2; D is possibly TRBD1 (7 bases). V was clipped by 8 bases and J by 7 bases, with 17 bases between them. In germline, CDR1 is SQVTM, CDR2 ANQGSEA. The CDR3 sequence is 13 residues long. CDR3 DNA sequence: TGCAGCTCAAAAAGGGGGGACAGCGGGGAGCTGTTTTTT. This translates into CSSKRGDSGELFF.